The next 19 T cell receptor beta chains were all read from a single sample in a study of regulatory T cells in long-lasting Graves disease. According to the study, TCR beta libraries were built with iRepertoire HTBI primers and CDR3-region Arm-PCR. In TCRdb, the multiplex PCR reads were re-called with MiXCR into one record per CDR3 protein. The sample holds roughly 500,000 distinct CDR3 sequences, about 11% seen once. Time point denoted: newly diagnosed GD, antithyroid drugs for less than 3 months. PBMC-derived RNA was used for the TCR library. These same records also appear under a second study, on T cells in Graves' hyperthyroidism and ophthalmopathy.

The source was peripheral blood mononuclear cells (PBMCs), collected at new diagnosis, from a patient treated with antithyroid drugs. These receptors were taken from a woman under 40 with Graves disease.

This chain's CDR3 is CAWKARDKKTEAFF. CDR3 in DNA: TGTGCCTGGAAGGCCCGGGACAAGAAAACTGAAGCTTTCTTT. The V and J genes are TRBV30 and TRBJ1-1, with a tentative D call TRBD1 (6 bases). CDR3 length: 14 amino acids. Germline V gives CDR1 GTSNPN, CDR2 SVGIG (reference sequence). The germline V and J ends were trimmed by 4 bases and 5 bases, with 17 bases remaining between them. The complete variable domain, with remaining parts taken from reference TRBV30 and TRBJ1-1, reads SQTIHQWPATLVQPVGSPLSLECTVEGTSNPNLYWYRQAAGRGLQLLFYSVGIGQISSEVPQNLSASRPQDRQFILSSKKLLLSDSGFYLCAWKARDKKTEAFFGQGTRLTVV.

This clonotype was seen a handful of times. The gene calls are TRBV29-1 and TRBJ2-5, with D perhaps matching TRBD1 (5 bases). V was shortened by 1 base and J by 2 bases, with 8 bases between the two germline ends. This CDR3 has 13 amino acids. CDR1 and CDR2 (germline): SQVTM, ANQGSEA. The CDR3 reads CSVEGDSQETQYF. In DNA form, the CDR3 reads TGCAGCGTTGAAGGCGACAGTCAAGAGACCCAGTACTTC. Looking up the rest from reference TRBV29-1 and TRBJ2-5 gives the full variable domain: SAVISQKPSRDICQRGTSLTIQCQVDSQVTMMFWYRQQPGQSLTLIATANQGSEATYESGFVIDKFPISRPNLTFSTLTVSNMSPEDSSIYLCSVEGDSQETQYFGPGTRLLVL.

This clonotype has ten or more counts. This rearrangement joins TRBV3-1 to TRBJ2-7, with 9 nucleotides matching TRBD1. The trim removed 1 base at V and 6 bases at J, leaving 10 bases unmatched. Germline V lookup: CDR1 LGHDT, CDR2 YNNKEL (reference sequence). The CDR3 is made up of 16 amino acids. CDR3 DNA: TGTGCCAGCAGCCAAGGGACCGGGACAGGGTCGATCGAGCAGTACTTC. Residues: CASSQGTGTGSIEQYF.

In this sample, this clonotype turned up many times. V is TRBV7-9 and J is TRBJ2-1, with D perhaps being TRBD1 or TRBD2 (5 bases each). The CDR3 has 12 residues. Germline V gene data show CDR1 as SEHNR and CDR2 as FQNEAQ (reference sequence). V lost 4 bases, J lost 16 bases, and 17 bases lay in between. The CDR3 region has the DNA TGTGCCAGCAGCTCCCCCTGGGACCAACCCTTCTTC. Translated: CASSSPWDQPFF.

The chain has TRBV4-3 and TRBJ1-4; 8 bases are shared with TRBD1. The germline V gene encodes CDR1 LGHNA and CDR2 YSLEER. This CDR3 spans 15 amino acids. V shed 2 bases, J shed 6 bases, and the junction held 5 bases outside the gene matches. The CDR3 loop is CASSQRSQGDEKLFF. In DNA, the CDR3 is TGCGCCAGCAGCCAAAGGTCACAGGGGGATGAAAAACTGTTTTTT.

This clonotype was recorded at least ten times. The V and J genes are TRBV20-1 and TRBJ1-2; 12 nucleotides agree with TRBD1. V lost 6 bases to trimming and J lost 8 bases; unmatched junction nucleotides: 7. The V gene's germline CDR1 is DFQATT and CDR2 SNEGSKA (reference sequence). The CDR3 runs 13 residues. This CDR3 is CSAPGQGAGGYTF. The CDR3 DNA sequence: TGCAGTGCGCCGGGACAGGGGGCGGGAGGCTACACCTTC.

This clonotype was found many times. The chain carries TRBV12-3 or TRBV12-4 and TRBJ2-2; 10 bases fit TRBD2. The V segment lost 8 bases and the J segment 7 bases; nucleotides outside the gene matches: 7. The CDR3 is made up of 14 amino acids. In DNA, the CDR3 is TGTGCCAGCCTAGCGGGAGCCCGGAGCGGGGAGCTGTTTTTT. It translates to CASLAGARSGELFF.

A few counts support this clonotype. V is TRBV30 and J is TRBJ2-6; no clear D gene. V dropped 4 bases and J dropped 2 bases, with 6 bases sitting between them. The germline V gene encodes CDR1 GTSNPN and CDR2 SVGIG (reference sequence). CDR3 length equals 13 residues. The CDR3 here is CAWMSTGANVLTF. In DNA, the CDR3 is TGTGCCTGGATGTCCACTGGGGCCAACGTCCTGACTTTC.

The table lists this clonotype with a few counts. The V call is TRBV4-3, the J call TRBJ2-1; D uncertain. V was shortened by 0 bases and J by 8 bases, with 8 bases between the two germline ends. The germline CDR1 and CDR2 sequences are LGHNA and YSLEER. The CDR3 length is 13 residues. CDR3 nucleotide sequence: TGCGCCAGCAGCCAAGAACCGATCGATGAGCAGTTCTTC. Translated: CASSQEPIDEQFF.

This clonotype has only a few counts. This chain joins TRBV2 and TRBJ2-1; 7 nucleotides line up with TRBD2. Germline V gives CDR1 SNHLY, CDR2 FYNNEI. The V segment lost 7 bases and the J segment 3 bases; nucleotides outside the gene matches: 9. This CDR3 comprises 15 residues. The CDR3 spells CASTVSSGVYNEQFF. The CDR3 coding sequence is TGTGCCAGCACGGTGTCTAGCGGCGTCTACAATGAGCAGTTCTTC.

This chain links TRBV7-2 with TRBJ1-2, with TRBD1 as a possible D gene (5 bases). The CDR3 consists of 12 residues. The germline CDR1 and CDR2 sequences are SGHTA and FQGNSA. V was shortened by 5 bases and J by 8 bases, with 12 bases between the two germline ends. CDR3 region: CASSRGTWGYTF. DNA for the CDR3: TGTGCCAGCAGCAGAGGGACTTGGGGCTACACCTTC. Combining the CDR3 with reference TRBV7-2 and TRBJ1-2 gives the whole variable domain GAGVSQSPSNKVTEKGKDVELRCDPISGHTALYWYRQSLGQGLEFLIYFQGNSAPDKSGLPSDRFSAERTGGSVSTLTIQRTQQEDSAVYLCASSRGTWGYTFGSGTRLTVV.

In its sample, this clonotype was seen many times. The chain uses TRBV2 and TRBJ1-4, with 12 bases identical to TRBD1. V was clipped by 6 bases and J by 5 bases; unmatched bases: 10. CDR3 length equals 17 residues. CDR1 SNHLY and CDR2 FYNNEI come from the germline V gene. Here the CDR3 DNA reads TGTGCCAGCAGGGCCGGGACAGGGGGCTCCGCGAATGAAAAACTGTTTTTT. Protein: CASRAGTGGSANEKLFF.

This clonotype was observed at least ten times. CDR3 nucleotide sequence: TGTGCCAGCGGGACAGGGGTTCACACCGGGGAGCTGTTTTTT. It is translated as CASGTGVHTGELFF. V gene TRBV6-1 combines with J gene TRBJ2-2; TRBD1 matches 10 bases. The germline gives CDR1 MNHNS, CDR2 SASEGT. The CDR3 runs 14 residues. J gave up 3 bases and V 8 bases, and 3 bases lay outside the gene matches.

This clonotype was seen at least ten times. The CDR3 loop reads CASRNRDTLTRPHSYEQYF. CDR3 sequence (DNA): TGTGCCAGCAGAAATCGGGACACCCTCACGCGACCCCACTCCTACGAGCAGTACTTC. The rearrangement links TRBV7-9 to TRBJ2-7; maybe TRBD1 (6 bases). Trimming cost V 6 bases and J 0 bases, with 27 bases left between them. The germline CDR1 and CDR2 sequences are SEHNR and FQNEAQ (reference sequence). CDR3 size: 19 residues.

This clonotype was seen at least ten times. The chain combines TRBV13 with TRBJ1-2; tentative D call: TRBD1 (5 bases). Between the trimmed V and J ends, which lost 4 bases and 4 bases, there was a span of 16 bases. CDR1 is PRHDT and CDR2 is FYEKMQ in the germline V gene (reference sequence). The CDR3 covers 15 residues. Written as DNA, the CDR3 is TGTGCCAGCAGCTCCCCGGGGGAGGAGATCTATGGCTACACCTTC. Its translation is CASSSPGEEIYGYTF. The full variable domain, its missing parts supplied by reference TRBV13 and TRBJ1-2, is AAGVIQSPRHLIKEKRETATLKCYPIPRHDTVYWYQQGPGQDPQFLISFYEKMQSDKGSIPDRFSAQQFSDYHSELNMSSLELGDSALYFCASSSPGEEIYGYTFGSGTRLTVV.

This clonotype occurred many times. V is TRBV12-3 or TRBV12-4 and J is TRBJ2-7; D uncertain. This CDR3 comprises 14 residues. Trimming stripped 2 bases from V and 2 bases from J, with 10 bases between. The CDR3 nucleotides read TGTGCCAGCAGTTTATTGACACCTACCTACGAGCAGTACTTC. Its translation: CASSLLTPTYEQYF.

The chain is built from TRBV19 and TRBJ2-3; 8 bases are a match to TRBD2. CDR1 and CDR2 from the germline V gene are LNHDA and SQIVND (reference sequence). The CDR3 length is 14 residues. Losses at the gene ends were 7 bases for V and 7 bases for J; bases not matched to a gene: 10. The CDR3 region is CASIGAGVGHTQYF. In nucleotides, the CDR3 is TGTGCCAGTATCGGAGCGGGAGTTGGGCATACGCAGTATTTT.

Only a few counts were recorded for this clonotype. The J gene is TRBJ2-5, the V gene TRBV9, with D possibly TRBD2 on 7 matching bases. Germline assignment: CDR1 SGDLS and CDR2 YYNGEE. The ends were cut back, 3 bases at V and 5 bases at J, with 20 bases in the middle. The CDR3 runs 16 residues. The DNA for the CDR3 is TGTGCCAGCAGCGAGGGGGGGATTTTGGGGGGTGAGACCCAGTACTTC. It encodes CASSEGGILGGETQYF.

This chain links TRBV7-2 with TRBJ2-2; 7 bases are a match to TRBD1. This CDR3 contains 17 residues. The V segment lost 5 bases and the J segment 7 bases; nucleotides outside the gene matches: 16. The germline gives CDR1 SGHTA, CDR2 FQGNSA. CDR3 DNA: TGTGCCAGCAGCCAAAACGCCAAGGGGGCGGTGGTCGGGGAGCTGTTTTTT. Its protein product is CASSQNAKGAVVGELFF.